This T cell receptor beta chain is drawn from a study of shared clonotypes between healthy human individuals. At the level of the study: Each donor's CD8 memory used one plate, CD8 naive two, each CD4 subset three. Study observations and caveats: Naive subsets usually exceeded memory subsets in estimated richness. Represented diversity (both genetic and exposure-history) was limited by the small number of donors.

The assay used deep level. Here immunoSEQ multiplex PCR was the method, and the copy in TCRdb shows in-frame clones only, minus some. Of some 2 million clones listed, just under 95% are singletons. V was pared by 2 bases and J by 6 bases, with 17 bases between. Germline loops: CDR1 PRHDT, CDR2 FYEKMQ (reference sequence). The CDR3 extends over 15 amino acids. As regards this clone: Its antigen is not known.

As defined, naive CD8 cells were CD45RO-negative and positively selected for CCR7, with terminally differentiated effector memory CD45RA+ cells excluded. The specimen sequenced was naive CD8+ T cells sorted from blood. The TCR sequence derives from a man in his late teens or twenties in good health. V and J are TRBV13 and TRBJ2-7, with D unclear. The CDR3 nucleotides read TGTGCCAGCAGCTTACAAAGGGAAGGGAATGGCGAGCAGTACTTC. Translated, it gives CASSLQREGNGEQYF.